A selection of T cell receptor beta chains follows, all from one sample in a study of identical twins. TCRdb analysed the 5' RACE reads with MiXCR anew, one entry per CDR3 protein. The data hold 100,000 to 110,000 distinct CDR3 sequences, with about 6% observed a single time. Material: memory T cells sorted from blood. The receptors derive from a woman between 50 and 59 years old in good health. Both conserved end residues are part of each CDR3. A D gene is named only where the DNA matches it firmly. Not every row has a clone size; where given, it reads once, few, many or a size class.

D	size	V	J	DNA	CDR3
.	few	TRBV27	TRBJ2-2	TGTGCCAGCAGTGACAGGGCGGAGGGCACCGGGGAGCTGTTTTTT	CASSDRAEGTGELFF
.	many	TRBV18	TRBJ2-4	TGTGCCAGCTCACCCCGGACAGTTGAAAACATTCAGTACTTC	CASSPRTVENIQYF
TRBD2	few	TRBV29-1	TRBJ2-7	TGCAGCGCCCGACTAGCCGGGGAGCAGTACTTC	CSARLAGEQYF
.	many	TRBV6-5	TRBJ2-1	TGTGCCAGCAGAAAAGCGGCCAGCTCCTACAATGAGCAGTTCTTC	CASRKAASSYNEQFF
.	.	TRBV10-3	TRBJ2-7	TGTGCCATCAGCCCACCTACCCCCGGCGAGCAGTACTTC	CAISPPTPGEQYF
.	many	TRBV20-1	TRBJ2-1	TGCAGTGCTCAAAAGGACTACTTAAGGGGGAATGAGCAGTTCTTC	CSAQKDYLRGNEQFF
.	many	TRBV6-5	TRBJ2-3	TGTGCCAGCAGTTACTCCGGCAGGGGTCGGGATACGCAGTATTTT	CASSYSGRGRDTQYF
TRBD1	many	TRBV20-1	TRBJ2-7	TGCAGAGCGACCCGGGACAGGGAGCAGTACTTC	CRATRDREQYF
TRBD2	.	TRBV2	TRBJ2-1	TGTGCCAGCAGTCTCGGGACAACCGGGACTAGCACACGGCAGTTCTTC	CASSLGTTGTSTRQFF
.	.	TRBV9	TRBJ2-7	TGTGCCAGCAGCCTAGGGTTATTCTACGAGCAGTACTTC	CASSLGLFYEQYF
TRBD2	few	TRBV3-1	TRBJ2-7	TGTGCCAGCAGCCCCCCGGGACTAGCGACGGGCGAGCAGTACTTC	CASSPPGLATGEQYF
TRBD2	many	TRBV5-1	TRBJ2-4	TGCGCCAGCAGCCCTGCTAGCGGGAGGGCCTATCCAAGCAAAAACATTCAGTACTTC	CASSPASGRAYPSKNIQYF
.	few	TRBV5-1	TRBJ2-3	TGCGCCAGCAGCTCCGCTTATGGCACAGATACGCAGTATTTT	CASSSAYGTDTQYF
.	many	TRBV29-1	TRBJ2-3	TGCAGCGTTGAAGATCGGGGCATTACGCAGTATTTT	CSVEDRGITQYF
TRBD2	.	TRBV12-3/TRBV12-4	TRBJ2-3	TGTGCCAGCAGTCACTTGACTAGCAGTGTGGATACGCAGTATTTT	CASSHLTSSVDTQYF
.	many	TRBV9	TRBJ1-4	TGTGCCAGCAGCGTAGCGGCAGGAACCAATGAAAAACTGTTTTTT	CASSVAAGTNEKLFF
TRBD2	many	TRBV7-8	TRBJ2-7	TGTGCCAGCAGCCCGGGACTAGCGGGAGCGGACGAGCAGTACTTC	CASSPGLAGADEQYF
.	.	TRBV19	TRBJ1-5	TGTGCCAGTATTGGGGGAACCCAGCCCCAGCATTTT	CASIGGTQPQHF
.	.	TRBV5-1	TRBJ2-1	TGCGCCAGCAGTCCAGGGGATCGTGAGCAGTTCTTC	CASSPGDREQFF
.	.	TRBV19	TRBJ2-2	TGTGCCAGTAGTATACTGGACACCGGGGAGCTGTTTTTT	CASSILDTGELFF
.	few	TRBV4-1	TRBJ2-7	TGCGCCAGCAGCCAAGAAGGCGGGAACTCCTACGAGCAGTACTTC	CASSQEGGNSYEQYF
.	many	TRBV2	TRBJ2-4	TGTGCCAGCATCCTTGCCGGCATAGCCAAAAACATTCAGTACTTC	CASILAGIAKNIQYF
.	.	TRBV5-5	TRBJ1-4	TGTGCCAGCAGCTCCTCAGGTGCAGAGTCAGGGGAAAAACTGTTTTTT	CASSSSGAESGEKLFF
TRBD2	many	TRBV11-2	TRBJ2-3	TGTGCCAGCAGCTTCCGGCGGGAGGCTAGCACAGATACGCAGTATTTT	CASSFRREASTDTQYF
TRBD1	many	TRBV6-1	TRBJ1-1	TGTGCCAGCAGTGGACAGGGGGCTGACACTGAAGCTTTCTTT	CASSGQGADTEAFF
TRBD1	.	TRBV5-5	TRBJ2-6	TGTGCCAGCAGCTCCTCCCCGACAGGGCAAGTCGGGGCCAACGTCCTGACTTTC	CASSSSPTGQVGANVLTF
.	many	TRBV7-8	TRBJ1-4	TGTGCCAGCAGCCCACGAGGGGGGTTGGCTAATGAAAAACTGTTTTTT	CASSPRGGLANEKLFF
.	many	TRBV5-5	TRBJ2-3	TGTGCCAGCAGCTTGGCGCGGGGAGGTGCGACAGATACGCAGTATTTT	CASSLARGGATDTQYF
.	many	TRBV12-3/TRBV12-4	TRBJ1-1	TGTGCCAGCAATCTACAGGGTTTGATTTCTGAAGCTTTCTTT	CASNLQGLISEAFF
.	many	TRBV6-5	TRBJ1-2	TGTGCCAGCAGTTACTCGGGGGATCTTAATGGCTACACCTTC	CASSYSGDLNGYTF